This T cell receptor beta chain was documented in a study of blood T cell repertoires in COVID-19 (dated by TCRdb to the early 2020s). As for the study more broadly: Samples covering the acute and convalescent phases of COVID-19 were provided by collaborators in the United States, Italy and Spain. The material from the prospective study consisted of cDNA or gDNA derived from T cells, B-cell-depleted T cells, or PBMCs. Subjects who had been exposed to COVID-19, were actively infected with it, or had recovered from it provided the deeply sampled blood TCRbeta repertoires that made up the dataset. The repertoires were made available in a free public database intended to serve as a resource for research on the immune response to SARS-CoV-2. The samples were drawn from two sources: the first 160 participants of the ongoing ImmuneRACE study, and approximately 1,300 subjects contributed by 6 global collaborators. Nearly every sample came with metadata listing a de-identified subject ID, COVID-19 status, age in years and sex. Where available, HLA class I and class II types were obtained from metadata supplied by the sample provider rather than from assay-based typing.

About this clone itself: Its antigen specificity is not known. No per-base quality is available; no much larger clone lies one base away.

The collaborating institutions used their own protocols to collect whole blood in K2EDTA tubes. For TCRbeta analysis, collaborators shipped samples in one of three forms: frozen whole blood, isolated PBMCs, or DNA extracted from either of those sample types. Paper-wide results and their limitations: The quantity of clinical and demographic metadata differed by source and by participant and was supplied without curation.

TCRbeta CDR3 regions were amplified from genomic DNA using the immunoSEQ Assay, a bias-controlled multiplex PCR. Per the authors' processing: Within the assay, amplification of reference gene primers was used to estimate how many nucleated cells each sample contained. To quantify the absolute abundance of each unique TCRbeta CDR3 rearrangement, sequence reads were collapsed and filtered. Productive Simpson clonality was computed per sample as the square root of Simpson's diversity index over productive rearrangements. Sourced from immuneACCESS, this table was stored by TCRdb with only in-frame sequences that have V and J called. A share of the clones is absent; for the studies checked, an unresolved V gene accounts for under half, and the remainder has no known explanation. V and J calls and clone size are given by that table; D and trimming were obtained from the DNA. For this sample the table gives under 300,000 clones, of which approximately 85% were detected only once. Together, the top ten hold under 4.5% of the sample.

From cysteine to phenylalanine, the CDR3 is 11 amino acids long. Only CDR3 DNA remains: 33 bases, in frame from the first base. V drops 5 bases and J drops 4 bases, leaving 6 bases in between. Per the germline V gene (reference sequence), MNHEY is the CDR1 and SMNVEV is the CDR2. Sequences were obtained from peripheral blood. The chain uses TRBV27 and TRBJ2-7, with a weak D call of TRBD2 (5 bases match). This TCR came from a middle-aged man with acute or convalescent COVID-19. The nucleotide sequence is given as TGTGCCAGCAGTGACTATTACGAGCAGTACTTC. Translation gives CASSDYYEQYF.